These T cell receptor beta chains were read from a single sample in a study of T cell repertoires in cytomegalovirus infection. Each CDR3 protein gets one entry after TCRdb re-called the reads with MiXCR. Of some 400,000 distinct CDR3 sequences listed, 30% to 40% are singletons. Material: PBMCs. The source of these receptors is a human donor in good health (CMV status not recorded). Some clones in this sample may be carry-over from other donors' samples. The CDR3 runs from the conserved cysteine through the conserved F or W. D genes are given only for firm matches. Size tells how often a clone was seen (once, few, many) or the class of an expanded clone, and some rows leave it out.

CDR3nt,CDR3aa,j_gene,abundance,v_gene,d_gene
TGTGCCAGCAGTTTACAGGGCGCGAAGAGTTCACCCCTCCACTTT,CASSLQGAKSSPLHF,TRBJ1-6,few,TRBV28,NA
TGTGCCAGCAGCCAAGATCTTTCGGGGGGCGGAGATCAGCCCCCGCATTTT,CASSQDLSGGGDQPPHF,TRBJ1-5,NA,TRBV4-1,NA
TGTGCCAGCAGTCCGGGGGACAGACACACTGAAGCTTTCTTT,CASSPGDRHTEAFF,TRBJ1-1,NA,TRBV12-3/TRBV12-4,TRBD1
TGTGCCAGCAGACCCCGGGCCTCCTACGAGCAGTACTTC,CASRPRASYEQYF,TRBJ2-7,few,TRBV7-2,NA
TGTGCCAGCAGGCCCCCCGGGACAAAAAATCGCAACACTGAAGCTTTCTTT,CASRPPGTKNRNTEAFF,TRBJ1-1,NA,TRBV25-1,NA
TGTGCCAGCAGTTTACCCGGGACAGGGGGCCCCGAAACCTATGGCTACACCTTC,CASSLPGTGGPETYGYTF,TRBJ1-2,NA,TRBV28,TRBD1
TGTGCCAGCAGAGAGGACCTGACGAACACCGGGGAGCTGTTTTTT,CASREDLTNTGELFF,TRBJ2-2,NA,TRBV6-6,NA
TGCAGCGTTGAAGGGGTAGGGACCAACACTGAAGCTTTCTTT,CSVEGVGTNTEAFF,TRBJ1-1,once,TRBV29-1,NA
TGTGCCAGCAGCCAAAGCAGGGGGAGTGAAGCTTTCTTT,CASSQSRGSEAFF,TRBJ1-1,few,TRBV3-1,TRBD1
TGCAGTGCTACAGGACTCCAGCCAAACTACGAGCAGTACTTC,CSATGLQPNYEQYF,TRBJ2-7,NA,TRBV20-1,NA
TGTGCCATCACGGGGAGCCCTGGGGCCAACGTCCTGACTTTC,CAITGSPGANVLTF,TRBJ2-6,NA,TRBV10-3,NA
TGTGCCAGCAATAAGGTTTCGGGGGCGAACACTGAAGCTTTCTTT,CASNKVSGANTEAFF,TRBJ1-1,NA,TRBV6-2/TRBV6-3,NA
TGTGCCAGCAGTGGAGGGAAACCTCTCACAGATACGCAGTATTTT,CASSGGKPLTDTQYF,TRBJ2-3,NA,TRBV25-1,NA
TGTGCCAGCAGTCAAGCCGGGACTAGCGGGGGCGAGCAGTACTTC,CASSQAGTSGGEQYF,TRBJ2-7,NA,TRBV7-9,TRBD2
TGCAGTGCCCACCCCTGGGAGAACACTGAAGCTTTCTTT,CSAHPWENTEAFF,TRBJ1-1,NA,TRBV20-1,NA
TGCGCCAGCAGCCACCCCGGCACAGATACGCAGTATTTT,CASSHPGTDTQYF,TRBJ2-3,few,TRBV4-1,NA
TGTGCCAGCAGCTCTGGTAGCTCCTACAATGAGCAGTTCTTC,CASSSGSSYNEQFF,TRBJ2-1,many,TRBV7-9,NA
TGTGCCAGCCGAACATTCGGCGGAGGGGAGACCCAGTACTTC,CASRTFGGGETQYF,TRBJ2-5,NA,TRBV6-5,NA
TGTGCCACCTTGAGTCGTGAAAAACTGTTTTTT,CATLSREKLFF,TRBJ1-4,few,TRBV2,NA
TGTGCCAGCAGCCAAGTTAAGGGGCTGGGTGGGGCCAACGTCCTGACTTTC,CASSQVKGLGGANVLTF,TRBJ2-6,NA,TRBV3-1,NA
TGCAGTGCTAGAGATGCCCACGAGCAGTACTTC,CSARDAHEQYF,TRBJ2-7,NA,TRBV20-1,NA
TGTGCCACGGGGCTAGGGGGGGGCACAGATACGCAGTATTTT,CATGLGGGTDTQYF,TRBJ2-3,few,TRBV10-3,NA
TGCAGCGTTGAAGATCCCTCCGGGGGCTATGGCTACACCTTC,CSVEDPSGGYGYTF,TRBJ1-2,NA,TRBV29-1,NA
TGCGCCAGCAGCCAAGAGAGAGGGGGCCCACCCTACGAGCAGTACTTC,CASSQERGGPPYEQYF,TRBJ2-7,few,TRBV4-1,TRBD1
TGTGCCAGCAGCCCCCGTAGAGGGCCCAACTACGAGCAGTACTTC,CASSPRRGPNYEQYF,TRBJ2-7,few,TRBV7-9,NA
TGTGCCAGCAGGGAACAGGGGGCCGGTGGAAACACCATATATTTT,CASREQGAGGNTIYF,TRBJ1-3,few,TRBV28,TRBD1
TGTGCCAGCACCGAAACTAACAGGGGGCCCTACAATGAGCAGTTCTTC,CASTETNRGPYNEQFF,TRBJ2-1,NA,TRBV6-5,TRBD1
TGTGCCAGCAGTTATACAGGGGCCAAAGCTAACTATGGCTACACCTTC,CASSYTGAKANYGYTF,TRBJ1-2,NA,TRBV6-1,TRBD1
TGTGCCAGCAGCTTAGACGTCCCCCGGTACCGGGACAGGGGAGGGAAGAGCAATCAGCCCCAGCATTTT,CASSLDVPRYRDRGGKSNQPQHF,TRBJ1-5,few,TRBV7-6,TRBD1
TGTGCCAGCAGCTTATTTATCGGGGCCCCAAACACCGGGGAGCTGTTTTTT,CASSLFIGAPNTGELFF,TRBJ2-2,many,TRBV7-2,NA
TGCAGTGCTAGCCCGGGGCAGGGACAAGCTGGAAACACCATATATTTT,CSASPGQGQAGNTIYF,TRBJ1-3,NA,TRBV20-1,NA
TGTGCCAGCAGCTTGAAAGGCAGGGCTAACACTGAAGCTTTCTTT,CASSLKGRANTEAFF,TRBJ1-1,few,TRBV5-6,NA
TGCGCCAGCAGCTCCGGACTATATAGTCCGGCCAAAAACATTCAGTACTTC,CASSSGLYSPAKNIQYF,TRBJ2-4,NA,TRBV5-1,NA
TGTGCCAGCAGTTACTCTAAGGGGCTGAACACTGAAGCTTTCTTT,CASSYSKGLNTEAFF,TRBJ1-1,NA,TRBV6-2/TRBV6-3,NA
TGCAGTGCTAGCCAAGGGAATGAAGCTTTCTTT,CSASQGNEAFF,TRBJ1-1,NA,TRBV20-1,NA